Listed here is a single T cell receptor (beta chain). These data belong to a study of blood T cell repertoires in COVID-19. TCRdb's table, derived via immunoSEQ multiplex PCR, lists solely in-frame clones and lacks some. The sample gives over 250,000 clones, roughly 87% of which show up once; approximately 9% is in the top ten. This CDR3 contains 18 residues. Trimming cost V 0 bases and J 7 bases; bases outside gene matches: 11. CDR1 is LGHDT, CDR2 YNNKEL, per germline (reference sequence). The chain has TRBV3-1 (or the pseudogene TRBV3-2) and TRBJ2-2; the match to TRBD2 covers 10 bases. The sequence came from a woman aged 18-29 years who had recovered from COVID-19. The sample was PBMCs or T cells enriched from blood (not recorded which). CDR3 residues: CASSQDHSGGVNVGELFF. CDR3 DNA: TGTGCCAGCAGCCAAGATCACAGCGGGGGGGTTAATGTCGGGGAGCTGTTTTTT.